A single T cell receptor beta chain is shown here with its context. Its antigen remains undetermined. Base qualities are not at hand, and no much larger clone is one base apart. Preparation of the library involved 5' RACE. Sequencing used an Illumina HiSeq 2500. A second PCR of about 6 to 12 cycles was run with a J-beta primer mix and a sample-barcoded 5' primer. Each TCR beta cDNA molecule received a unique molecular identifier from a template-switch 5' adaptor carrying 12 random nucleotides. Each sample yielded at least 2.5 million CDR3-containing paired-end reads. First-strand cDNA was synthesized from all RNA with the Mint cDNA synthesis kit, primed by a TRBC-specific oligonucleotide. After uracil-DNA glycosylase treatment, a first 18-cycle PCR used universal primers M1SS and BC2_uni_R on all cDNA. Turning to the authors' computational methods: For normalization, 1 million high-quality reads, each with a distinct molecular identifier, were randomly selected from each sample. Reads with shared molecular identifiers were discarded instead of being binned into consensus sequences. CDR3 identification, clonotype clustering and error correction used MiTCR with a Q25 quality threshold and the strictest error-elimination algorithm. A nonparametric unseen species model using Euler transformation provided a lower-bound estimate of total TCR beta diversity. The public reads were reanalyzed by TCRdb: fastp trimming at Q25, MiXCR alignment, in-frame beta chains only. Identical CDR3 proteins give one entry, which carries the most common genes and DNA. TCRdb, not the authors, supplied the V and J calls. The sample profile shows some 640,000 distinct CDR3 sequences; 49% of them were found once. Clones ranked in the top ten supply approximately 32% of the sample.

Systemically healthy Caucasian individuals from Russia, some 40 in total and aged roughly 6 to 95 years, were included as donors. Each donor gave ten milliliters of peripheral blood, collected into EDTA-treated Vacutainer tubes. Ficoll-Paque density-gradient centrifugation was used to isolate PBMCs, with at least 7 million per sample. Trizol reagent was used to extract total RNA from PBMCs, with at least 5.5 micrograms per sample. For every donor, flow cytometry on a PBMC aliquot measured the percentage of naive CD45RAhigh/CD27high T cells. From the germline V gene, CDR1 is MDHEN and CDR2 is SYDVKM. A distance of 14 bases separates the germline ends of V and J, which lose 7 bases and 7 bases respectively. From the cysteine through the phenylalanine, the CDR3 covers 12 amino acids. Only the CDR3 DNA stays, 36 bases, in frame from base 1. These data belong to a study of blood T cells in healthy people across ages (dated by TCRdb to between 2015 and 2016). In the study overall: In model experiments, template switching captured about one uniquely barcoded TCR beta cDNA molecule for every two T cells. Two additional independent replicas of 1 million unique cDNA reads from the same blood draw were analyzed for two donors (one aged 18 to 29 and one aged 80 or older). To avoid experimental bias, donors of different ages were randomly spread across the sequencing lanes. Donors were grouped into four age groups: young (average 16 years), middle-aged (39), aged (around 60) and long-lived (around 80). Age-related changes in TCR beta repertoire diversity were measured in the study by deep sequencing normalized with unique cDNA molecular identifiers. Here is what the overall study found, with its caveats: As age increased, observed TCR beta diversity per million T cells dropped in a roughly linear way, and a significant reduction was already evident by age 40. Estimates of total diversity based on one million sequenced T cells were considered lower bounds and underestimates. Compared with the aged group, more naive CD4+ T cells, fewer expanded clones and increased TCR diversity were shown by the long-lived group, suggesting age selection. The CMV infection status of donors was not known, potentially confounding age-related changes in expanded clonotypes. Because profiling used bulk unsorted PBMCs, naive and antigen-experienced compartments could not be compared conclusively. The percentage of naive T cells measured by flow cytometry correlated strongly with observed TCR beta diversity.

Material: blood. The receptor was isolated from a woman in her sixties in good health. Here the chain combines TRBV28 and TRBJ2-7; TRBD2 is perhaps the D gene, given 5 matching bases. At the DNA level, the sequence is TGTGCCAGCACGCCGCCCCGGGGTGAGCAGTACTTC. Its protein reads: CASTPPRGEQYF.